These 19 T cell receptor beta chains were all obtained from the same sample, sequenced in a study of Ad26.COV2.S vaccination and SARS-CoV-2 variants. Treatment reported: some 20 received Ad26.COV2.S at low or high dose, single or two shots; 5 received placebo; per-sample allocation not given. Sampling happened 63 days after the first vaccine or placebo injection. The assay was immunoSEQ multiplex PCR, and TCRdb's table has in-frame clones only and misses some. The table shows 450,000 to 550,000 clones, with roughly nine tenths occurring only once. The material was peripheral blood, obtained in a trial of Ad26.COV2.S vaccine versus placebo. Receptor source: a person between 18 and 60 years old who received the Ad26.COV2.S COVID-19 vaccine or a placebo.

The chain carries TRBV7-9 and TRBJ2-5; D gene uncertain. CDR3 length equals 14 residues. Germline CDR1 is SEHNR and CDR2 is FQNEAQ (reference sequence). Trimming pared 5 bases from V and 5 bases from J, leaving 15 bases between. CDR3 amino acids: CASSAADGVETQYF. The CDR3, as DNA: TGTGCCAGCAGCGCCGCCGATGGTGTGGAGACCCAGTACTTC.

The chain combines TRBV9 with TRBJ2-1; 10 bases are a match to TRBD1. CDR3 length equals 15 residues. Germline CDR1 SGDLS, CDR2 YYNGEE. Trimming at V came to 1 base and at J to 8 bases, leaving 6 bases not matched to a gene. The CDR3 nucleotides read TGTGCCAGCAGCGTAAGGGGGACAGGGGCCTATGAGCAGTTCTTC. This sequence encodes CASSVRGTGAYEQFF.

The chain recombines TRBV6-5 with TRBJ2-1, with 14 bases fitting TRBD2. Germline lookup yields CDR1 MNHEY and CDR2 SVGAGI. The V and J ends lost 8 bases and 5 bases, in that order; junction bases with no gene match: 5. The length of the CDR3 is 15 residues. CDR3 protein: CASLRGLAGDNEQFF. The CDR3 nucleotides read TGTGCCAGCCTCCGGGGACTAGCGGGAGACAATGAGCAGTTCTTC.

The chain uses TRBV15 and TRBJ2-3, with a possible D match to TRBD2 (5 bases). Trimming cost V 1 base and J 4 bases, with 18 bases left between them. The CDR3 loop spans 17 amino acids. Germline CDR1 LNHNV, CDR2 YYDKDF (reference sequence). The CDR3 reads CATSRAWEPDQADTQYF. CDR3 coding DNA: TGTGCCACCAGCAGAGCGTGGGAGCCGGACCAAGCAGATACGCAGTATTTT.

The CDR3 coding sequence is TGCGCCAGCAGCGGCGCGGGCCCACATAATTCACCCCTCCACTTT. Its translation is CASSGAGPHNSPLHF. The chain joins TRBV5-1 to TRBJ1-6, with D unclear. V lost 4 bases and J 5 bases, leaving 13 bases between the germline ends. The CDR3 covers 15 residues. Germline CDR1 is SGHRS and CDR2 is YFSETQ.

This clone occurred once. The chain couples TRBV7-2 to TRBJ1-2; unclear D gene. This CDR3 is 14 amino acids long. The V end lost 2 bases, the J end lost 2 bases, and 9 bases lay between the germline ends. CDR1 is SGHTA and CDR2 is FQGNSA in the germline V gene. The CDR3 spells CASSLQQRNYGYTF. The CDR3 nucleotides are TGTGCCAGCAGCTTACAACAGAGAAACTATGGCTACACCTTC.

This rearrangement joins TRBV7-9 to TRBJ2-6; 9 nucleotides line up with TRBD1. The CDR3 has 15 amino acids. Germline assignment: CDR1 SEHNR and CDR2 FQNEAQ (reference sequence). V shed 5 bases, J shed 2 bases, and the junction held 1 base outside the gene matches. CDR3 DNA sequence: TGTGCCAGCAGCAGGGACAGGGCTGGGGCCAACGTCCTGACTTTC. Protein sequence: CASSRDRAGANVLTF.

The chain has TRBV11-3 and TRBJ1-1; no clear D. CDR3 size: 17 residues. Germline values: CDR1 SGHNT, CDR2 YENEEA. The V gene lost 1 base and the J gene lost 0 bases, with 15 bases spanning the gap. The CDR3 spells CASSLGEPGSMNTEAFF. The CDR3 DNA sequence: TGTGCCAGCAGCTTAGGTGAACCCGGGTCGATGAACACTGAAGCTTTCTTT.

This clone has only one observation. The V call is TRBV19, the J call TRBJ1-2, with D tentatively TRBD1 (6 bases). V shed 2 bases and J shed 5 bases, with 18 bases lying between them. Germline CDR1 is LNHDA and CDR2 is SQIVND (reference sequence). This CDR3 spans 16 amino acids. CDR3 DNA: TGTGCCAGTAGTATAAAGGACAGATCTTTTTGGTATGGCTACACCTTC. Protein: CASSIKDRSFWYGYTF.

The chain employs TRBV7-9 and TRBJ1-2; D uncertain. In germline, CDR1 is SEHNR, CDR2 FQNEAQ (reference sequence). Trimming removed 4 bases from V and 4 bases from J, with 7 bases in between. CDR3 length equals 12 residues. The CDR3 coding sequence is TGTGCCAGCAGCTCCCCCAGCTATGGCTACACCTTC. It is translated as CASSSPSYGYTF.

The DNA for the CDR3 is TGTGCCAGCGGATGGACTAGCATAACTATCGAGCAGTACGTC. It is translated as CASGWTSITIEQYV. The chain couples TRBV27 to TRBJ2-7; 8 bases fit TRBD2. In germline, CDR1 is MNHEY, CDR2 SMNVEV (reference sequence). The CDR3 contains 14 residues. Germline trimming cut 8 bases from V and 6 bases from J; bases unmatched to any gene: 12.

The CDR3 loop reads CSVDHQGRTDTQYF. The CDR3 region has the DNA TGCAGCGTTGACCACCAGGGGCGCACAGATACGCAGTATTTT. This sequence joins TRBV29-1 and TRBJ2-3, with D perhaps TRBD1 (6 bases). Trimming stripped 3 bases from V and 1 base from J, with 11 bases between. Germline values: CDR1 SQVTM, CDR2 ANQGSEA. The CDR3 runs 14 residues.

V usage is TRBV7-9 and J usage is TRBJ2-3, with D perhaps TRBD2 (5 bases). Germline V gene sequence: CDR1 SEHNR, CDR2 FQNEAQ (reference sequence). The CDR3 contains 15 residues. Trimming took off 2 bases at V and 5 bases at J, with 14 bases between the two ends. The CDR3 nucleotides are TGTGCCAGCAGCTTAAGAAGAGGGTCGAGAGATACGCAGTATTTT. Translated: CASSLRRGSRDTQYF.

The chain links TRBV2 to TRBJ2-7, with D hard to call. V was trimmed by 4 bases and J by 1 base, leaving 11 bases between them. This CDR3 region has 14 residues. CDR1 is SNHLY and CDR2 is FYNNEI in the germline V gene. CDR3 sequence reads: CASSVEAGSYEQYF. The CDR3 DNA sequence: TGTGCCAGCAGTGTCGAGGCCGGATCCTACGAGCAGTACTTC.

This chain connects TRBV7-9 to TRBJ1-1; the D is unclear. Trimming removed 3 bases from V and 1 base from J, with 12 bases in between. The CDR3 length is 15 residues. Germline CDR1 SEHNR, CDR2 FQNEAQ (reference sequence). CDR3 bases: TGTGCCAGCAGCTTTATGCGTTCCCGGAACACTGAAGCTTTCTTT. Translation gives CASSFMRSRNTEAFF.

The chain has TRBV7-2 and TRBJ2-1; TRBD1 matches at 8 bases. This CDR3 is 13 amino acids long. V lost 3 bases to trimming and J lost 5 bases; unmatched junction nucleotides: 0. The V gene's germline CDR1 is SGHTA and CDR2 FQGNSA. The CDR3 nucleotides are TGTGCCAGCAGCTTGGACAGGGACAATGAGCAGTTCTTC. Amino acids: CASSLDRDNEQFF.

The V and J genes are TRBV5-1 and TRBJ2-1, with D maybe TRBD2 (5 bases). The CDR3 is 14 residues long. Trimming pared 2 bases from V and 9 bases from J, leaving 15 bases between. Per the germline V gene, CDR1 is SGHRS and CDR2 is YFSETQ. CDR3 amino acids: CASSLGYRGSEQFF. The CDR3 DNA reads TGCGCCAGCAGCTTAGGCTATCGAGGGTCTGAGCAGTTCTTC.

The CDR3 sequence is CASSQWDTNTGELFF. CDR3 bases: TGTGCCAGCAGCCAGTGGGACACCAACACCGGGGAGCTGTTTTTT. The chain is built from TRBV7-6 and TRBJ2-2; D is perhaps TRBD1 (6 bases). CDR3 length: 15 residues. CDR1 SGHVS and CDR2 FNYEAQ come from the germline V gene. V was trimmed by 5 bases and J by 2 bases, leaving 12 bases between them.

J is TRBJ1-1 and V is TRBV28; D not certain. Looked up from germline, CDR1 is MDHEN and CDR2 is SYDVKM. This CDR3 region has 11 residues. Trimming removed 5 bases at V and 3 bases at J, with 4 bases between. CDR3 in DNA: TGTGCCAGCAGTCGGGACACTGAAGCTTTCTTT. Its protein product is CASSRDTEAFF. Full variable domain (missing parts from reference TRBV28 and TRBJ1-1): DVKVTQSSRYLVKRTGEKVFLECVQDMDHENMFWYRQDPGLGLRLIYFSYDVKMKEKGDIPEGYSVSREKKERFSLILESASTNQTSMYLCASSRDTEAFFGQGTRLTVV.